This T cell receptor beta chain appears in the sequencing data of a study of blood T cell repertoires in COVID-19 (dated by TCRdb to the early 2020s). As for the study more broadly: Samples from collaborators originated in the United States, Italy and Spain and spanned both the acute and convalescent phases of COVID-19. The samples were drawn from the first 160 participants of the ongoing ImmuneRACE study and from over 950 subjects provided by 6 global collaborators. The material from the prospective study consisted of cDNA or gDNA derived from T cells, B-cell-depleted T cells, or PBMCs. HLA class I and class II types, where available, came from metadata supplied by the sample provider rather than from assay-based typing. The repertoires were released in a freely available public database intended as a resource for research on the immune response to SARS-CoV-2. Deeply sampled blood TCRbeta repertoires from subjects exposed to, actively infected with, or recovered from COVID-19 were included in the dataset. The sample metadata nearly always contained a de-identified subject ID, COVID-19 status, age in years and sex.

In Seattle, one collaborating source enrolled patients while the infection was active and tracked those patients longitudinally over the course of disease. The collaborating institutions used their own protocols to collect whole blood in K2EDTA tubes. For TCRbeta analysis, collaborator samples were shipped as frozen whole blood, as isolated PBMCs, or as DNA extracted from either sample type. A single count supports this clone. It lacks a known antigen. No quality values exist for individual bases; no much larger clone is one base distant. Inclusive of the bounding cysteine and phenylalanine, the CDR3 is 15 residues long. The kept DNA is CDR3 alone, 45 bases in frame from the first base. CDR1 and CDR2 were assigned from the germline V gene as MNHNS and SASEGT. V is reduced by 2 bases and J by 2 bases, leaving a spacing of 12 bases between them. TCRbeta CDR3 regions were amplified from genomic DNA by means of the immunoSEQ Assay, a bias-controlled multiplex PCR. As for the authors' bioinformatics: Within the assay, amplification of reference gene primers was used to estimate how many nucleated cells each sample contained. Sequence reads were collapsed and filtered to measure the absolute abundance of every unique TCRbeta CDR3 rearrangement. For each sample, productive Simpson clonality was calculated as the square root of Simpson's diversity index over productive rearrangements. This immuneACCESS table, as held by TCRdb, lists in-frame sequences with V and J called but not all clones. Of the missing ones, under half trace to an unresolved V gene in checked studies; the others have no known cause. That table supplies the V and J calls and clone size; D and trimming were determined from the DNA. This sample has roughly 480,000 clones in its table, and about 91% of those were observed once. 0.9% of the sample is taken by the ten largest.

Results the study describes overall, beyond this receptor: The quantity of clinical and demographic metadata differed by source and by participant and was supplied without curation.

This chain is built from TRBV6-1 and TRBJ2-5; there is no confident call for the D gene. The sample comprised peripheral blood. The sequence derives from a man aged 18 to 29 with COVID-19, enrolled during active disease. The CDR3 protein sequence reads: CASSEQPAIQETQYF. The DNA is TGTGCCAGCAGTGAACAGCCAGCGATACAAGAGACCCAGTACTTC.